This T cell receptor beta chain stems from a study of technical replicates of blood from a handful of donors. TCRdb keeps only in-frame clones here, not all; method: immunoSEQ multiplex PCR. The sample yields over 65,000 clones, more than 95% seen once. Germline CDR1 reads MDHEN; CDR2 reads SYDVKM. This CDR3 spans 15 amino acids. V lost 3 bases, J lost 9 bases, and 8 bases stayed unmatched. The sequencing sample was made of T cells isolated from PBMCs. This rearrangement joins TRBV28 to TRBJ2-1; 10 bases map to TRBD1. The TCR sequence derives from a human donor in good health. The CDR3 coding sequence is TGTGCCAGCAGTTTTATAGGACAGGGGGAAATTGAGCAGTTCTTC. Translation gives CASSFIGQGEIEQFF. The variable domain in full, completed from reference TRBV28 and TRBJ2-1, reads DVKVTQSSRYLVKRTGEKVFLECVQDMDHENMFWYRQDPGLGLRLIYFSYDVKMKEKGDIPEGYSVSREKKERFSLILESASTNQTSMYLCASSFIGQGEIEQFFGPGTRLTVL.